This T cell receptor beta chain came from a study of identical twins. Overall study results and limits: Twins shared out-of-frame alpha sequences with excess low generation probability.

Germline CDR1 is LGHDT and CDR2 is YNNKEL (reference sequence). Trimming removed 1 base at V and 6 bases at J, with 13 bases between. This CDR3 is built from 14 residues. The authors used template switching to add a universal primer site and gave cDNA unique molecular identifiers. Using its own MiXCR run on the 5' RACE reads, TCRdb lists one record per CDR3 protein. This table has about 720,000 distinct CDR3 sequences, less than 10% appearing once. With respect to this clonotype: Antigen: not known.

These data were likewise used in another study, on yellow fever vaccine responses in identical twins.

The chain employs TRBV3-1 and TRBJ2-7, with D possibly TRBD2 on 6 matching bases. The TCR comes from a woman younger than 35 in good health. The sample consisted of PBMCs. The CDR3 is CASSQGTNFVEQYF. The CDR3 bases are TGTGCCAGCAGCCAAGGGACTAACTTTGTCGAGCAGTACTTC.